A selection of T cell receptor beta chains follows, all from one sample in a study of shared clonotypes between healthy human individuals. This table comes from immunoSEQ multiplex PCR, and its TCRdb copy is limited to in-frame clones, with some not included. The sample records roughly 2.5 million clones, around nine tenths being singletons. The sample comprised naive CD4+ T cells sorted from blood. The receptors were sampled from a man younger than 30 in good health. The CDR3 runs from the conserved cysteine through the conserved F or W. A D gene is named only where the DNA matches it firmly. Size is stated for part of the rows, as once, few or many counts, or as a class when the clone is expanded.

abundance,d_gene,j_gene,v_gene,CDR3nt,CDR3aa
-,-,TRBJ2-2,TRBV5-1,TGCGCCAGCAGCGGAGGGACGGTATCGAACACCGGGGAGCTGTTTTTT,CASSGGTVSNTGELFF
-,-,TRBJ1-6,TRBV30,TGTGCCTGGAGCCGAGGCCAAACGTATAATTCACCCCTCCACTTT,CAWSRGQTYNSPLHF
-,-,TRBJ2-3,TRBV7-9,TGTGCCAGCAGCTTAAAAGGGGACACGCAGTATTTT,CASSLKGDTQYF
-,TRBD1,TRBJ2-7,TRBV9,TGTGCCAGCAGCGGGACAGGGGTGGGGACCTACGAGCAGTACTTC,CASSGTGVGTYEQYF
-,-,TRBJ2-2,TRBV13,TGTGCCAGCAGCTTCACCACCGGGGAGCTGTTTTTT,CASSFTTGELFF
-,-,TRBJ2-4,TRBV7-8,TGTGCCAGCACGCCTGAATGGGGCGGGCCAAAAAACATTCAGTACTTC,CASTPEWGGPKNIQYF
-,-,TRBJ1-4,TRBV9,TGTGCCAGCAGCGGGGACCTCGCGAATGAAAAACTGTTTTTT,CASSGDLANEKLFF
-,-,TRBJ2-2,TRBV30,TGTGCCTGGAGTGTCCCCGGGTTCACCGGGGAGCTGTTTTTT,CAWSVPGFTGELFF
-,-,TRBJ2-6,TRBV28,TGTGCCAGCAGTCCGTCAGAGAGGGCTGGGGCCAACGTCCTGACTTTC,CASSPSERAGANVLTF
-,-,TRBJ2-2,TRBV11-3,TGTGCCAGCAGCACCGGACAGACGGACAACACCGGGGAGCTGTTTTTT,CASSTGQTDNTGELFF
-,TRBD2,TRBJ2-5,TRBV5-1,TGCGCCAGCAGCTTGACCTCTAGCGGGAGCGCCCGAGGGACCCAGTACTTC,CASSLTSSGSARGTQYF
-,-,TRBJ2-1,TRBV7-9,TGTGCCAGCTCGCGTCTCTATGAGCAGTTCTTC,CASSRLYEQFF
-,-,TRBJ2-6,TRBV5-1,TGCGCCAGCAGCTTGTCCAGGGCAGCTGGGGCCAACGTCCTGACTTTC,CASSLSRAAGANVLTF
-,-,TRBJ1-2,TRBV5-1,TGCGCCAGCAGCCCGGACTTTAACTATGGCTACACCTTC,CASSPDFNYGYTF
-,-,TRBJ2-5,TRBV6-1,TGTGCCAGCCGCTGGGGAGGGGGGGAAGAGACCCAGTACTTC,CASRWGGGEETQYF
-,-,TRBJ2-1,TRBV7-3,TGTGCCAGCAGCTTAAGGTATGAGCAGTTCTTC,CASSLRYEQFF
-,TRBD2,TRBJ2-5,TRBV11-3,TGTGCCAGCAGCTTAGGCGGGGGGCAGGAGACCCAGTACTTC,CASSLGGGQETQYF
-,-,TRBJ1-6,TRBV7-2,TGTGCCAGCAGCTTAGGGGGGGCCCTCCACTTT,CASSLGGALHF
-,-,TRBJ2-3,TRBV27,TGTGCCAGCAGTTTATTGCGGGTTAGCACAGATACGCAGTATTTT,CASSLLRVSTDTQYF
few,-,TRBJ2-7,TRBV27,TGTGCCAGCGGGGTCACGGTGAACTACGAGCAGTACTTC,CASGVTVNYEQYF
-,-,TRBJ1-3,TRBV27,TGTGCCAGCAGCCGGGGGCCTGGAAACACCATATATTTT,CASSRGPGNTIYF
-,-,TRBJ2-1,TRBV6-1,TGTGCCAGCAACGGGCGTAGCGCGATCAATGAGCAGTTCTTC,CASNGRSAINEQFF
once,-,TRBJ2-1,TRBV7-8,TGTGCCAGCAGCGTGTACGATGAGCAGTTCTTC,CASSVYDEQFF
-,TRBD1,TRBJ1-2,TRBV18,TGTGCCAGCTCACACCCCGGGACAGGGGTTAACTATGGCTACACCTTC,CASSHPGTGVNYGYTF
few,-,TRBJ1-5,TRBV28,TGTGCCAGCAGTGGCCAGGTCGATCAGCCCCAGCATTTT,CASSGQVDQPQHF
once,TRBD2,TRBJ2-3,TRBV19,TGTGCCAGTAGTATAGCGGGAGGGCCCGGTACGCAGTATTTT,CASSIAGGPGTQYF
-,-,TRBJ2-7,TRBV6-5,TGTGCCAGCAAACTAGCAATCTCCTACGAGCAGTACTTC,CASKLAISYEQYF
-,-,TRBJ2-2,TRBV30,TGTGCCTGGAGGTCCAGCGGGAACACCGGGGAGCTGTTTTTT,CAWRSSGNTGELFF
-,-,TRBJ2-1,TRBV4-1,TGCGCCAGCAGCAACATTATCTACAATGAGCAGTTCTTC,CASSNIIYNEQFF
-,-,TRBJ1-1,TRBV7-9,TGTGCCAGCAGCTTAGGATTCGGGTTCACTGAAGCTTTCTTT,CASSLGFGFTEAFF
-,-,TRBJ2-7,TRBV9,TGTGCCAGCAGCGTAGTGCCAGGAGAAAATGGACGAGAAAGCTACGAGCAGTACTTC,CASSVVPGENGRESYEQYF
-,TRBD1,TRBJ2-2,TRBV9,TGTGCCAGCAGACAAGGGGACAGGCCAGGAGTTCGATCGAACACCGGGGAGCTGTTTTTT,CASRQGDRPGVRSNTGELFF
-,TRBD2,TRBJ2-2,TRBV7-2,TGTGCCAGCAGCTTTAGCGGGAGGACCACCGGGGAGCTGTTTTTT,CASSFSGRTTGELFF
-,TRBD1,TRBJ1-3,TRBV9,TGTGCCAGCAGACCAGAGGGGGCGAGCGGAAACACCATATATTTT,CASRPEGASGNTIYF
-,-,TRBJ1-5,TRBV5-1,TGCGCCAGCAGCGGGGGGGGCCCCAATCAGCCCCAGCATTTT,CASSGGGPNQPQHF
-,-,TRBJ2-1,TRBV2,TGTGCCACCCCGCCGTGGGGGACCCCCACCACAATGAAGCAGTTCTTC,CATPPWGTPTTMKQFF
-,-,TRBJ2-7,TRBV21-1,TGTGCCAGCAGCAAGGGGGGTGGCTCCTACGAGCAGTACTTC,CASSKGGGSYEQYF
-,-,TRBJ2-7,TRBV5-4,TGTGCCAGCAGCCCCCGCGGAGGCCTAGGTTACGAGCAGTACTTC,CASSPRGGLGYEQYF
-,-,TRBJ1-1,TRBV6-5,TGTGCCAGCAGCATTCAGGGCCAGAACACTGAAGCTTTCTTT,CASSIQGQNTEAFF
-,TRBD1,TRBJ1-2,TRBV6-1,TGTGCCAGCAGTCCTAGGGGGGACAGCATTTTTGGCTACACCTTC,CASSPRGDSIFGYTF
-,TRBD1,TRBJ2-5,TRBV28,TGTGCCAGCAGTTCCCAGGGACAGGGCGGTAAGACCCAGTACTTC,CASSSQGQGGKTQYF
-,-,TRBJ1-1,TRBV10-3,TGTGCCATCAGTGACGGGTGGGGGAACACTGAAGCTTTCTTT,CAISDGWGNTEAFF
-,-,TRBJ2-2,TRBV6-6,TGTGCCAGCCGTGGCGGGGAGCTGTTTTTT,CASRGGELFF
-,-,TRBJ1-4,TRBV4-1,TGCGCCAGCAGCCAACTAAGTGCAGGGATAAATGAAAAACTGTTTTTT,CASSQLSAGINEKLFF
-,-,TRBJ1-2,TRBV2,TGTGCCAGCAGTGAACAGGGAGGTACAGGCTACACCTTC,CASSEQGGTGYTF
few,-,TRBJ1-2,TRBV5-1,TGCGCCAGCAGCTTGGGGACTTCTGGCTACACCTTC,CASSLGTSGYTF
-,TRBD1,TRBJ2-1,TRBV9,TGTGCCAGCAGTGGTGGGACAGTCTACAATGAGCAGTTCTTC,CASSGGTVYNEQFF
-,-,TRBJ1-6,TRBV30,TGTGCCTGGAGTCAACAGGGTGGCTCACCCCTCCACTTT,CAWSQQGGSPLHF
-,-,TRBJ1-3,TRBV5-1,TGCGCCAGCAGCTTTGACAACGGAAACACCATATATTTT,CASSFDNGNTIYF
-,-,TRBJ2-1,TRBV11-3,TGTGCCAGCAGCTTCGAGGTGAGCAATGAGCAGTTCTTC,CASSFEVSNEQFF
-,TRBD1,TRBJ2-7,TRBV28,TGTGCCACCCTCCGGGACAGGGGGCGCGAGCAGTACTTC,CATLRDRGREQYF
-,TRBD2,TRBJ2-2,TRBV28,TGTGCCAGCAGTTTCCGCGGGGGACCGAACACCGGGGAGCTGTTTTTT,CASSFRGGPNTGELFF
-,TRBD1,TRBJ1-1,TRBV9,TGTGCCAGCAGCCCAGACAGGGTAGGAGCTTTCTTT,CASSPDRVGAFF
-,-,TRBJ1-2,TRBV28,TGTGCCAGCAGCTCCCCCGGGGAGGGCAACTATGGCTACACCTTC,CASSSPGEGNYGYTF
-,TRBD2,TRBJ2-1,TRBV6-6,TGTGCCAGCAGCGGTCTAGCGGGGTACAATGAGCAGTTCTTC,CASSGLAGYNEQFF